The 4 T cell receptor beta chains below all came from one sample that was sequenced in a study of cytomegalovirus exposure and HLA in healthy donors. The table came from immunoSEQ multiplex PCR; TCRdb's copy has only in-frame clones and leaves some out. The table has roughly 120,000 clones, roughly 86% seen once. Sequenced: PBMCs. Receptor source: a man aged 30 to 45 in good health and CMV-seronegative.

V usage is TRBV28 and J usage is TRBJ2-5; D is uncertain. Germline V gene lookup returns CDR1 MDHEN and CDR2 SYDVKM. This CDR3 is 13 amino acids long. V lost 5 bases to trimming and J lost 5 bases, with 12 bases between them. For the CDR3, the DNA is TGTGCCAGCAGTCGCCAAAGTCGGGAGACCCAGTACTTC. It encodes CASSRQSRETQYF.

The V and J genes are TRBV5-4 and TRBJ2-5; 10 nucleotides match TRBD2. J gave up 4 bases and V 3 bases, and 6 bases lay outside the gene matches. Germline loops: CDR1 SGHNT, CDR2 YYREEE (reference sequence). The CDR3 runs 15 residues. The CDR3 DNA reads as TGTGCCAGCAGCTCAGCGGGGGGGAGCGGAGAGACCCAGTACTTC. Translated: CASSSAGGSGETQYF. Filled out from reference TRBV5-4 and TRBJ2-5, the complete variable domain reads ETGVTQSPTHLIKTRGQQVTLRCSSQSGHNTVSWYQQALGQGPQFIFQYYREEENGRGNFPPRFSGLQFPNYSSELNVNALELDDSALYLCASSSAGGSGETQYFGPGTRLLVL.

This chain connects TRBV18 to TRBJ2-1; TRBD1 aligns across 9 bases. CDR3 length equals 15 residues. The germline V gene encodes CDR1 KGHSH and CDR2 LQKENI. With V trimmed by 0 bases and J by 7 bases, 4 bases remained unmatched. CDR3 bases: TGTGCCAGCTCACCACCAGGGACAGGGAGGAATGAGCAGTTCTTC. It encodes CASSPPGTGRNEQFF.

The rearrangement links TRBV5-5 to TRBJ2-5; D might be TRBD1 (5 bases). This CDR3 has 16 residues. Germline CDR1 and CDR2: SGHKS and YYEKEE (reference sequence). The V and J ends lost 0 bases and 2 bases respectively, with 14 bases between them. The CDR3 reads CASSLGPMGRQETQYF. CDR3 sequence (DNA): TGTGCCAGCAGCTTGGGCCCTATGGGGCGACAAGAGACCCAGTACTTC.